This TCR beta chain was identified in a study of Ad26.COV2.S vaccination and SARS-CoV-2 variants. Indicated treatment: some 19 received Ad26.COV2.S at low or high dose, single or two shots; about 5 received placebo; per-sample allocation not given. At day 63 after the first vaccine or placebo injection, samples were drawn. This adult donor, from Boston, was 18-55 years old. Immunization relied on an Ad26 vector, which expressed Wuhan-strain SARS-CoV-2 spike. This clone was picked up one time. Here immunoSEQ multiplex PCR was the method, and the copy in TCRdb shows in-frame clones only, minus some. The sample records hundreds of thousands of clones, roughly nine tenths being singletons. CDR3 size: 14 residues. V lost 2 bases to trimming and J lost 4 bases, with 9 bases between them. Looked up from germline, CDR1 is MNHEY and CDR2 is SVGEGT.

Sequencing was performed on peripheral blood, taken in a trial of Ad26.COV2.S vaccine versus placebo. The gene calls are TRBV6-2 or TRBV6-3 and TRBJ2-1, with D perhaps matching TRBD1 (5 bases). This sequence originates from a person between 18 and 65 years old who received the Ad26.COV2.S COVID-19 vaccine or a placebo. In DNA form, the CDR3 reads TGTGCCAGCAGTTACGGGGCAGAATACAATGAGCAGTTCTTC. It yields the protein CASSYGAEYNEQFF.